A selection of T cell receptor beta chains follows, all from one sample in a study of blood T cell repertoires in COVID-19. Profiled with immunoSEQ multiplex PCR; TCRdb holds only in-frame clones, not every one. Here the sample spans fewer than 300,000 clones, around 86% being singletons. Sequencing was carried out using peripheral blood. The receptors stem from a man in his fifties or sixties with COVID-19, enrolled during active disease. Both conserved end residues are part of each CDR3.

j_call: TRBJ2-2
v_call: TRBV11-1
cdr3_aa: CASSFLAGGTGELFF

j_call: TRBJ2-1
v_call: TRBV7-3
cdr3_aa: CASSLTGFMDEQFF

j_call: TRBJ2-1
v_call: TRBV11-3
cdr3_aa: CASSLGLAGNNEQFF

j_call: TRBJ2-5
v_call: TRBV5-6
cdr3_aa: CASNQGSPVVETQYF

j_call: TRBJ1-3
v_call: TRBV29-1
cdr3_aa: CSARAGAGSGNTIYF

j_call: TRBJ2-1
v_call: TRBV2
cdr3_aa: CASSGTDGFF

j_call: TRBJ2-1
v_call: TRBV24-1
cdr3_aa: CATSDPTAGGPGNEQFF

j_call: TRBJ1-5
v_call: TRBV7-2
cdr3_aa: CASSLVGNQPQHF

j_call: TRBJ1-5
v_call: TRBV27
cdr3_aa: CASSSLRTQNQPQHF

j_call: TRBJ1-2
v_call: TRBV5-6
cdr3_aa: CASSNRGASYGYTF

j_call: TRBJ1-5
v_call: TRBV7-9
cdr3_aa: CASSLGGGDQPQHF